This passage covers 15 T cell receptor beta chains from one sample sequenced in a study of cytomegalovirus exposure and HLA in healthy donors. Sequenced by immunoSEQ multiplex PCR; TCRdb stores in-frame clones only, minus some. The sample gives about 340,000 clones, around 86% of which show up once; more than 0.8% is in the top ten. Sequenced: PBMCs. All receptors derive from a woman under 30 in good health and CMV-seronegative.

This sequence joins TRBV4-2 and TRBJ2-2; a weak D match, TRBD2 (5 bases). Germline CDR1 is LGHNA and CDR2 is YNFKEQ. The CDR3 consists of 17 residues. The V end was cut by 6 bases, the J end by 0 bases, with 17 bases between. The CDR3 here is CASRKRNRLPNTGELFF. CDR3 sequence (DNA): TGTGCCAGCAGAAAAAGGAACCGACTACCGAACACCGGGGAGCTGTTTTTT.

The genes are TRBV7-2 and TRBJ2-3; 10 bases line up with TRBD2. Trimming took 5 bases from V and 0 from J; bases not matched to a gene: 8. The CDR3 totals 17 residues. Per germline, CDR1 SGHTA and CDR2 FQGNSA. The CDR3 region has the DNA TGTGCCAGCAGCCGTGGACTAGCGGAGACTAGCACAGATACGCAGTATTTT. This codes for CASSRGLAETSTDTQYF. Complete variable domain (other parts from reference TRBV7-2 and TRBJ2-3): GAGVSQSPSNKVTEKGKDVELRCDPISGHTALYWYRQSLGQGLEFLIYFQGNSAPDKSGLPSDRFSAERTGGSVSTLTIQRTQQEDSAVYLCASSRGLAETSTDTQYFGPGTRLTVL.

J is TRBJ2-1 and V is TRBV6-1, with 11 positions matching TRBD2. The CDR3 sequence is 14 residues long. CDR1 is MNHNS, CDR2 SASEGT, per germline. With V trimmed by 7 bases and J by 4 bases, 3 bases remained unmatched. Here the CDR3 DNA reads TGTGCCAGCACTGTAGCGGGAGGGTACAATGAGCAGTTCTTC. Amino acid sequence: CASTVAGGYNEQFF.

The chain carries TRBV11-1 and TRBJ2-5; D may be TRBD2 (5 bases). Germline V gene data show CDR1 as SGHAT and CDR2 as FQDESV (reference sequence). The CDR3 has 16 residues. V lost 1 base, J lost 4 bases, and 16 bases lay in between. The CDR3 bases are TGTGCCAGCAGCTTAGGTAGCGTCTCGTCCGGAGAGACCCAGTACTTC. Its protein product is CASSLGSVSSGETQYF. The whole variable domain, remainder taken from reference TRBV11-1 and TRBJ2-5, is EAEVAQSPRYKITEKSQAVAFWCDPISGHATLYWYRQILGQGPELLVQFQDESVVDDSQLPKDRFSAERLKGVDSTLKIQPAELGDSAMYLCASSLGSVSSGETQYFGPGTRLLVL.

The rearrangement links TRBV7-3 to TRBJ2-5, with 8 nucleotides matching TRBD2. The CDR3 is made up of 16 amino acids. V gave up 1 base and J gave up 4 bases; unmatched junction bases: 8. Germline V gene lookup returns CDR1 SGHTA and CDR2 FQGTGA. CDR3 nucleotides: TGTGCCAGCAGCTTAAACAGCGGGAGTTGGATAGAGACCCAGTACTTC. Residues: CASSLNSGSWIETQYF.

The chain recombines TRBV5-6 with TRBJ1-4, with 8 positions matching TRBD1. From germline, CDR1 is SGHDT and CDR2 YYEEEE. With 1 base clipped from V and 4 bases from J, the junction kept 6 bases outside the gene matches. This CDR3 is built from 16 residues. For the CDR3, the DNA is TGTGCCAGCAGCTTGACAGGGGGGATAGTTAATGAAAAACTGTTTTTT. This codes for CASSLTGGIVNEKLFF.

This clone turned up a few times. This chain uses TRBV4-3 with TRBJ2-7; D is uncertain. The CDR3 extends over 14 amino acids. Germline V gene lookup returns CDR1 LGHNA and CDR2 YSLEER. The V and J ends lost 0 bases and 6 bases respectively, with 12 bases between them. In DNA, the CDR3 is TGCGCCAGCAGCCAAGAAATACGCTTTAGCGAGCAGTACTTC. Its protein product is CASSQEIRFSEQYF.

The chain uses TRBV6-6 and TRBJ2-4; 9 positions agree with TRBD1. The CDR3 runs to 15 residues. Germline CDR1 and CDR2: MNHNY and SVGAGI (reference sequence). V shed 0 bases and J 9 bases; nucleotides not matched to a gene: 6. The CDR3 spells CASSYSGTGSLIQYF. The DNA for the CDR3 is TGTGCCAGCAGTTACTCGGGGACAGGGTCTCTCATTCAGTACTTC.

This clone was seen ten or more times. The chain is built from TRBV10-3 and TRBJ1-1; no firm D call. Per the germline V gene, CDR1 is ENHRY and CDR2 is SYGVKD. V dropped 0 bases and J dropped 5 bases, with 4 bases sitting between them. This CDR3 is built from 12 residues. The CDR3 region is CAISESATEAFF. The CDR3 nucleotides are TGTGCCATCAGTGAGTCAGCAACTGAAGCTTTCTTT.

This clone was detected only once. The rearrangement joins TRBV28 to TRBJ2-7; TRBD2 matches 7 bases. This CDR3 is built from 16 residues. The V gene end was trimmed by 5 bases and the J gene end by 4 bases; junction bases not matched to a gene: 14. The germline V gene has CDR1 MDHEN and CDR2 SYDVKM. CDR3 sequence (DNA): TGTGCCAGCAGTCCCCTGTTATCGGGAGGCTCGTACGAGCAGTACTTC. Translation: CASSPLLSGGSYEQYF.

The chain carries TRBV11-3 and TRBJ1-1, with TRBD1 matching 7 bases. CDR1 and CDR2 (germline): SGHNT, YENEEA. The CDR3 covers 14 residues. Trimming removed 4 bases from V and 11 bases from J; junction bases left unmatched: 13. Written as DNA, the CDR3 is TGTGCCAGCAGCTCGCAGGACAGGCCGGCAAAGGCTTTCTTT. It yields the protein CASSSQDRPAKAFF.

The chain is built from TRBV7-2 and TRBJ1-4, with unresolved D. Germline V gene data show CDR1 as SGHTA and CDR2 as FQGNSA. The V end lost 3 bases, the J end lost 10 bases, and 9 bases lay between the germline ends. CDR3 length: 12 residues. The CDR3, as DNA: TGTGCCAGCAGCTTCTCACCGGGAAAACTGTTTTTT. Translated: CASSFSPGKLFF.

This chain joins TRBV7-9 and TRBJ2-1, with a weak D call TRBD1 (6 bases). The CDR3 length is 16 residues. V shed 2 bases and J shed 4 bases, with 15 bases lying between them. Germline loops: CDR1 SEHNR, CDR2 FQNEAQ (reference sequence). The CDR3 sequence is CASSLKGQGTYNEQFF. As DNA, the CDR3 is TGTGCCAGCAGCTTAAAAGGGCAGGGGACATACAATGAGCAGTTCTTC.

This chain uses TRBV2 with TRBJ1-1, with 9 bases fitting TRBD1. Losses at the gene ends were 6 bases for V and 6 bases for J; bases not matched to a gene: 5. This CDR3 region has 13 residues. Germline V lookup: CDR1 SNHLY, CDR2 FYNNEI. CDR3 bases: TGTGCCAGCAGCCCACAGGGGGCTTCTGAAGCTTTCTTT. Residues: CASSPQGASEAFF.

The chain is built from TRBV5-6 and TRBJ2-7; 7 bases are shared with TRBD2. The germline CDR1 and CDR2 sequences are SGHDT and YYEEEE. V was clipped by 0 bases and J by 2 bases; unmatched bases: 8. The CDR3 has 16 residues. CDR3 residues: CASSLVGGSIPYEQYF. DNA for the CDR3: TGTGCCAGCAGCTTGGTAGGCGGGAGCATCCCCTACGAGCAGTACTTC.